This is a list of T cell receptor beta chains from one sample in a study of human T cells and chemical hapten exposure. TCRdb ran MiXCR on the RACE reads and lists one entry per CDR3 protein. The data contain about 120,000 distinct CDR3 sequences, roughly 15% of them singletons. Source: whole blood, taken in connection with sensitization to the hapten diphenylcyclopropenone (DPC). The receptor source for this set is a man between 18 and 35 years old with alopecia areata. Some clones in this sample may be carry-over from other donors' samples. CDR3s include the opening cysteine and the closing phenylalanine or tryptophan. A D gene is named only where the DNA matches it firmly. Clone size is not always given. Where it is, it says once, few, many or a class for expanded clones.

D gene	clone size	V gene	J gene	CDR3 length	CDR3 DNA	CDR3 protein
-	few	TRBV11-2	TRBJ2-2	14	TGTGCCAGCAATGACCAGACTTACACCGGGGAGCTGTTTTTT	CASNDQTYTGELFF
-	-	TRBV18	TRBJ2-1	14	TGTGCCAGCTCAAAGGGGGAGGATCACAATGAGCAGTTCTTC	CASSKGEDHNEQFF
-	few	TRBV6-6	TRBJ2-2	12	TGTGCCACCCGGCAAAACACCGGGGAGCTGTTTTTT	CATRQNTGELFF
-	few	TRBV28	TRBJ1-2	13	TGTGCCAGCACCAGGACCGCAGACTATGGCTACACCTTC	CASTRTADYGYTF
-	-	TRBV20-1	TRBJ2-3	13	TGCAGTGCTACAGGGGTCGAGGCAGATACGCAGTATTTT	CSATGVEADTQYF
TRBD2	-	TRBV28	TRBJ2-4	15	TGTGCCAGCACCCCCGGGACTAGTCCCAGAAACATTCAGTACTTC	CASTPGTSPRNIQYF
-	-	TRBV5-1	TRBJ2-1	18	TGCGCCAGCAGCTTGGCCCCACGGGACTACGGGGGCTTCAATGAGCAGTTCTTC	CASSLAPRDYGGFNEQFF
TRBD2	few	TRBV4-3	TRBJ2-1	17	TGCGCCAGCAGCCAAGACCGGGAGGGCCTCTCCTACAATGAGCAGTTCTTC	CASSQDREGLSYNEQFF
TRBD2	-	TRBV12-3/TRBV12-4	TRBJ2-5	15	TGTGCCAGCAGTTTAACTAGCGGGGAACAAGAGACCCAGTACTTC	CASSLTSGEQETQYF
-	-	TRBV6-2/TRBV6-3	TRBJ2-5	14	TGTGCCAGCACTAATACTAGGATACAAGAGACCCAGTACTTC	CASTNTRIQETQYF
TRBD1	-	TRBV6-2/TRBV6-3	TRBJ1-1	15	TGTGCCAGCAGTTACTCAGGGGGCCAAAACACTGAAGCTTTCTTT	CASSYSGGQNTEAFF
-	few	TRBV4-3	TRBJ1-6	16	TGCGCCAGCAGCCAAACCAACTTACAGGGCCTCGTACCCCTCCACTTT	CASSQTNLQGLVPLHF
-	-	TRBV24-1	TRBJ1-2	17	TGTGCCACCAGTGCAACGTCAGGGTCTTCGACCGACTATGGCTACACCTTC	CATSATSGSSTDYGYTF
-	few	TRBV4-1	TRBJ1-1	15	TGCGCCAGCAGCCATTACCGGGATACGAACACTGAAGCTTTCTTT	CASSHYRDTNTEAFF
-	-	TRBV19	TRBJ2-2	15	TGTGCCAGTACCCTCGTGGCAGGGGGGACCGGGGAGCTGTTTTTT	CASTLVAGGTGELFF
TRBD1	-	TRBV10-3	TRBJ1-6	13	TGTGCCACGACGGGACAGTATAATTCACCCCTCCACTTT	CATTGQYNSPLHF
-	few	TRBV14	TRBJ2-5	16	TGTGCCAGCAGCCAAGATTCGAGGGATAGGCAAGAGACCCAGTACTTC	CASSQDSRDRQETQYF
-	few	TRBV12-3/TRBV12-4	TRBJ2-5	15	TGTGCCAGCAGCCCTTCCCGGGACGGCCAAGAGACCCAGTACTTC	CASSPSRDGQETQYF